This T cell receptor beta chain stems from a study of T cells in localized non-small cell lung cancer. Using immunoSEQ multiplex PCR, the repertoire was profiled, and TCRdb retains in-frame clones only, with some absent. Among roughly 50,000 clones listed, about 85% were seen once. This clone was observed a single time. Antigen specificity is unknown. Study-wide findings and caveats: Among the top 100 tumor clones, a median about 59 appeared in adjacent lung.

The receptor's source is a female donor older than 55 with stage II squamous cell lung carcinoma. This specimen was peripheral blood, taken before any cancer treatment.

CDR3 sequence reads: CASSLGLYHRGQYTEAFF. CDR3 in DNA: TGTGCCAGCAGCTTAGGACTATATCACAGGGGGCAATACACTGAAGCTTTCTTT. The J gene is TRBJ1-1, the V gene TRBV11-2; TRBD1 aligns across 9 bases. The CDR3 loop spans 18 amino acids. Germline trimming cut 1 base from V and 3 bases from J; bases unmatched to any gene: 12. CDR1 SGHAT and CDR2 FQNNGV come from the germline V gene.